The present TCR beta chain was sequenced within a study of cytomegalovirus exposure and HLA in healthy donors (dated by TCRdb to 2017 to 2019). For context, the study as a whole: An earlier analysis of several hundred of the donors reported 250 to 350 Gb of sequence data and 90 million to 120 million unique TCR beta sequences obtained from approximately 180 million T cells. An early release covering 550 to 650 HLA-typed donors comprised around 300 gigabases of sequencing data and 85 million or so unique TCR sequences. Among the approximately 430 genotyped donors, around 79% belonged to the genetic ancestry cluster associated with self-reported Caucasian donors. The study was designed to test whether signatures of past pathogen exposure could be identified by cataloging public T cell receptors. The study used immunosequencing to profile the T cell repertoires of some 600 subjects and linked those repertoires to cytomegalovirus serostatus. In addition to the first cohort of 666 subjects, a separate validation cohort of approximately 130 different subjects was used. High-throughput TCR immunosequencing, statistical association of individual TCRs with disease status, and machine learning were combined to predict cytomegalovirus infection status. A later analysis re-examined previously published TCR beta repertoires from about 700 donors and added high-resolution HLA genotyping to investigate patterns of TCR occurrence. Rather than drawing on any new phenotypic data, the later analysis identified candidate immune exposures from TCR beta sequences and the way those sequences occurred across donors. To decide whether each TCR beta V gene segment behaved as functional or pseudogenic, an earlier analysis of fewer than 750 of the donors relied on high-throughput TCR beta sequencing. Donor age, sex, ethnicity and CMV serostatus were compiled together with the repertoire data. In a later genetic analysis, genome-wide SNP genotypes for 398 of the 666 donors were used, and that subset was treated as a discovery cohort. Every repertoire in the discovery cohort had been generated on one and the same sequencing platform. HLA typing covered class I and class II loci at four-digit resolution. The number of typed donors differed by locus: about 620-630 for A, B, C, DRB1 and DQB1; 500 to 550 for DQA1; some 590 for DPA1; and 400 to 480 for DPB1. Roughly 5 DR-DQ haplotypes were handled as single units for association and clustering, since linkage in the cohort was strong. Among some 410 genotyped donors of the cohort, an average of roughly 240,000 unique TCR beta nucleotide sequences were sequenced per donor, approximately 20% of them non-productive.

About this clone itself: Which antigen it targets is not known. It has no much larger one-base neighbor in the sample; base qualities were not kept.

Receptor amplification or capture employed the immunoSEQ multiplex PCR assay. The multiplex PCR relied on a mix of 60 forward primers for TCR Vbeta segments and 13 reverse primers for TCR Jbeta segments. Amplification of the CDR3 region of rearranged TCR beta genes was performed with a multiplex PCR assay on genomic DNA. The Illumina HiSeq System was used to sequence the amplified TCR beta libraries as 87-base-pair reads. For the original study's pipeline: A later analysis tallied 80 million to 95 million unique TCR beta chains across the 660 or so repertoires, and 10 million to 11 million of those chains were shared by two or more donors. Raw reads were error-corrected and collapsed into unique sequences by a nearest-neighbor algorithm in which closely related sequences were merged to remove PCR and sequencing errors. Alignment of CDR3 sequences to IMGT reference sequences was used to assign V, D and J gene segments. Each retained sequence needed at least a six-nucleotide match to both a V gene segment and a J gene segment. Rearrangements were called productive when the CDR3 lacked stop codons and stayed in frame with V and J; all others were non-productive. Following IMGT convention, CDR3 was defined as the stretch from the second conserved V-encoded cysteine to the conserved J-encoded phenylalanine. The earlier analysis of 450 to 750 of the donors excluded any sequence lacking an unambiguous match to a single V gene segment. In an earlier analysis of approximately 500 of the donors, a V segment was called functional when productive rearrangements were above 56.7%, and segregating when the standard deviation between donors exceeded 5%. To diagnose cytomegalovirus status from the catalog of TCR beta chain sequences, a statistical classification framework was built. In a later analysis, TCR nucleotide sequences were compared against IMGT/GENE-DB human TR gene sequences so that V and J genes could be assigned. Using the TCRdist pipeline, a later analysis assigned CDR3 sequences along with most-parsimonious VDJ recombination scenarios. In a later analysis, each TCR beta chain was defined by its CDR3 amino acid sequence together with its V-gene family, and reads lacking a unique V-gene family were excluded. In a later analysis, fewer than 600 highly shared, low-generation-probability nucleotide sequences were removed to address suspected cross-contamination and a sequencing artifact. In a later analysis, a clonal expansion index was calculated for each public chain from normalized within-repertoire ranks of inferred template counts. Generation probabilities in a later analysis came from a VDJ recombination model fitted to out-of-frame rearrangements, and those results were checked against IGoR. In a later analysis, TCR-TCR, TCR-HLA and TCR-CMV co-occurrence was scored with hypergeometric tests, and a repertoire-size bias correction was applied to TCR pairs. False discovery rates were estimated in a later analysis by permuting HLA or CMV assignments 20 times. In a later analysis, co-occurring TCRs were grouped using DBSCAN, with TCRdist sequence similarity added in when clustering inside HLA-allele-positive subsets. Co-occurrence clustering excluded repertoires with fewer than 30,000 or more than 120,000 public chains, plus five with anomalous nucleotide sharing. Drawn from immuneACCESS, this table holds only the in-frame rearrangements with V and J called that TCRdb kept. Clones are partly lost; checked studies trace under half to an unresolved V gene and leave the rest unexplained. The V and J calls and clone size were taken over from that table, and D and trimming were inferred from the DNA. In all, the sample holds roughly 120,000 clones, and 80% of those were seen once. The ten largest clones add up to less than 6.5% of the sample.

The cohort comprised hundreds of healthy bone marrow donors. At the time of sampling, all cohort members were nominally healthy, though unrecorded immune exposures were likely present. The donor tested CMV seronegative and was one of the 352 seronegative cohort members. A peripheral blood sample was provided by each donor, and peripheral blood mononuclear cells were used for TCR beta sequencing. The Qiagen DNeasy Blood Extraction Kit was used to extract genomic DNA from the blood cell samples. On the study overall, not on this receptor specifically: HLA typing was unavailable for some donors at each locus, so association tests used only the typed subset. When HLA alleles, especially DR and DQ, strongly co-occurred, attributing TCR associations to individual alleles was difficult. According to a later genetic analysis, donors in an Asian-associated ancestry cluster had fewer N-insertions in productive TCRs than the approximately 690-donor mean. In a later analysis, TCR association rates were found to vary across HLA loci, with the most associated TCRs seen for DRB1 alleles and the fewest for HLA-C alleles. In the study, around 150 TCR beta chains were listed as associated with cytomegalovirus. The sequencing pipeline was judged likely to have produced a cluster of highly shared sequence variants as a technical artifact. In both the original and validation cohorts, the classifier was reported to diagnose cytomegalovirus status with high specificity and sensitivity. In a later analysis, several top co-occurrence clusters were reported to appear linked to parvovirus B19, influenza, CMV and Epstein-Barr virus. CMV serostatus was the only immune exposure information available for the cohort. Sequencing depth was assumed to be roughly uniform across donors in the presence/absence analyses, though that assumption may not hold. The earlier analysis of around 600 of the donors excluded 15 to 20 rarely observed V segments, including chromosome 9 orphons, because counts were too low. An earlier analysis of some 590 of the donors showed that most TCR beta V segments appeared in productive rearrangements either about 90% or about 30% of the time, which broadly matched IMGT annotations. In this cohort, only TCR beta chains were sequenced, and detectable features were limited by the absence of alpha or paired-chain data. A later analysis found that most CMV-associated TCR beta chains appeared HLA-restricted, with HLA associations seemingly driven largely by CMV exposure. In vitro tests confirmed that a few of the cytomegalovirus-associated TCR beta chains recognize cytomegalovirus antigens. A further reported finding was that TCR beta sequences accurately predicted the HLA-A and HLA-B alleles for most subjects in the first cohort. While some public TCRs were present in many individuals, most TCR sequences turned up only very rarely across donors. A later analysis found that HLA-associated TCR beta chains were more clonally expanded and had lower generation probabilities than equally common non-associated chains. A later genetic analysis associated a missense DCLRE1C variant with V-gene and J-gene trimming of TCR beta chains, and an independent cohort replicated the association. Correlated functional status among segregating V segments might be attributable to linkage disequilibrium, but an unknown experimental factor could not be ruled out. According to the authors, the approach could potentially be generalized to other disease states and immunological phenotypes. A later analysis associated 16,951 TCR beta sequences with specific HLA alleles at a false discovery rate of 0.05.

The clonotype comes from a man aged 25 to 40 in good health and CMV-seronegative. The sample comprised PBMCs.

The CDR3 has the sequence CASSLSRASLALGNYGYTF. The sequenced DNA is TGTGCCAGCAGCCTTTCGCGGGCAAGCCTCGCCTTGGGTAACTATGGCTACACCTTC. The sequence is built from TRBV4-2 and TRBJ1-2; no D gene is confidently identified. The CDR3 contains 19 residues, cysteine and phenylalanine counted. The sequence is cut down to CDR3 DNA, 57 bases in frame from base 1. In the germline V gene, CDR1 corresponds to LGHNA and CDR2 to YNFKEQ. Relative to germline, V is 4 bases shorter and J is 1 base shorter, with 25 bases between their ends.